The source of this T cell receptor (beta chain) is a study of T cell responses to AZD1222 COVID-19 vaccine. With respect to this clone: The antigen remains unidentified.

The repertoire was sequenced with immunoSEQ multiplex PCR; TCRdb's copy has only in-frame clones and lacks some. The sample lists 200,000 or so clones; almost 95% were seen once. The CDR3 is made up of 15 amino acids. Germline CDR1 and CDR2: LNHDA and SQIVND (reference sequence). V was clipped by 3 bases and J by 2 bases, with 14 bases between them. Study-wide results and limits: Females made up more of the donors, who were largely white British, and clonal diversity may have come out too low. Spike-specific TCRs gained breadth and depth after people received two AZD1222 doses. Only after the peak T cell response were repertoires sampled. Of the AZD1222 recipients, only five to seven were seropositive at baseline.

The sequence derives from an adult in good health. The chain couples TRBV19 to TRBJ2-7; possible D gene TRBD2, 5 bases. This material consisted of peripheral blood, taken on day 0 of AZD1222 vaccination. CDR3 DNA sequence: TGTGCCAGTAGTATCTTCGGGGATCGCCCCTACGAGCAGTACTTC. Translation: CASSIFGDRPYEQYF.